This paragraph covers one T cell receptor (beta chain) sequence. Its specificity is not known. This record comes from a study of cytomegalovirus exposure and HLA in healthy donors. General observations from the study: What a later analysis showed was that several of the most significant clusters appeared linked to common viral pathogens. Later work associated 16,951 TCR beta sequences with HLA alleles at 0.05 false discovery rate. Judged likely to be a sequencing artifact was a cluster of highly shared sequence variants. For most subjects, TCR beta sequences were reported to predict HLA-A and HLA-B alleles with accuracy.

The germline CDR1 and CDR2 sequences are SQVTM and ANQGSEA. The CDR3 is 12 amino acids. It was with 60 Vbeta and 13 Jbeta primers that the PCR ran. Measured with immunoSEQ multiplex PCR; TCRdb has only the in-frame clones, and not every one. Among around 190,000 clones, around 79% were seen once, and the ten largest hold 1.6%. This TCR came from a woman in her late teens or twenties in good health and CMV-seronegative. The chain carries TRBV29-1 and TRBJ2-5, with D perhaps TRBD1 (5 bases). The material sequenced was PBMCs. DNA of the CDR3: TGCGGGGCGACCCGCATTGGAGAGACCCAGTACTTC. This encodes CGATRIGETQYF. The full variable domain, in which reference TRBV29-1 and TRBJ2-5 provide the parts outside the CDR3, is SAVISQKPSRDICQRGTSLTIQCQVDSQVTMMFWYRQQPGQSLTLIATANQGSEATYESGFVIDKFPISRPNLTFSTLTVSNMSPEDSSIYLCGATRIGETQYFGPGTRLLVL.